These 25 T cell receptor beta chains came from one sample sequenced in a study of CD8+ T cells in alopecia areata. Following extraction, RNA underwent reverse transcription to cDNA, which served as the sequencing template. TCRdb keeps only in-frame clones here, not all; method: immunoSEQ multiplex PCR. This sample has about 210,000 clones; about 57% occur once, and the top ten carry 1.6%. Treatment given: oral pan-JAK inhibitor, 5-10 mg twice daily. The specimen comprised CD4+ T cells sorted from blood, sampled at week 4, from a patient treated with tofacitinib. The receptors stem from a human donor with alopecia areata.

The chain uses TRBV25-1 and TRBJ2-6, with TRBD1 as a possible D gene (6 bases). Germline-derived CDR1 and CDR2 are MGHDK and SYGVNS. The CDR3 is 17 amino acids. V was pared by 7 bases and J by 0 bases, with 16 bases between. DNA of the CDR3: TGTGCCAGCAAAGGACAGCCTCCCATCTCTGGGGCCAACGTCCTGACTTTC. Translation gives CASKGQPPISGANVLTF. Filled out from reference TRBV25-1 and TRBJ2-6, the complete variable domain reads EADIYQTPRYLVIGTGKKITLECSQTMGHDKMYWYQQDPGMELHLIHYSYGVNSTEKGDLSSESTVSRIRTEHFPLTLESARPSHTSQYLCASKGQPPISGANVLTFGAGSRLTVL.

This clone was observed a few times. This rearrangement joins TRBV19 to TRBJ2-2; D tentatively reads TRBD1 or TRBD2 (5 bases each). From germline, CDR1 is LNHDA and CDR2 SQIVND (reference sequence). The length of the CDR3 is 20 residues. V gave up 6 bases and J gave up 0 bases, with 26 bases separating them. This chain's CDR3 is CASRHSGLGTRRTNTGELFF. DNA of the CDR3: TGTGCCAGTAGGCATTCAGGGCTAGGTACTAGGCGGACGAACACCGGGGAGCTGTTTTTT.

The sample holds a few counts of this clone. The chain links TRBV28 to TRBJ2-7; D unresolved. Per germline, CDR1 MDHEN and CDR2 SYDVKM. Trimming took 4 bases from V and 4 from J, leaving 5 bases between them. The CDR3 is made up of 11 amino acids. CDR3 residues: CASSSLYEQYF. CDR3 DNA sequence: TGTGCCAGCAGTTCGCTGTACGAGCAGTACTTC.

This chain uses TRBV27 with TRBJ1-2; no clear D gene. Germline values: CDR1 MNHEY, CDR2 SMNVEV (reference sequence). CDR3 length: 12 residues. V shed 5 bases and J shed 8 bases, with 12 bases lying between them. The CDR3 loop is CASSGRTGGYTF. The CDR3 DNA sequence: TGTGCCAGCAGTGGCCGGACGGGGGGCTACACCTTC.

The J gene is TRBJ1-4, the V gene TRBV27; D call uncertain. V lost 6 bases, J lost 7 bases, and 12 bases lay in between. This CDR3 comprises 13 residues. Germline values: CDR1 MNHEY, CDR2 SMNVEV (reference sequence). The CDR3 sequence is CASSPGPFEKLFF. CDR3 nucleotide sequence: TGTGCCAGCAGCCCGGGTCCCTTTGAAAAACTGTTTTTT.

This rearrangement joins TRBV27 to TRBJ2-5, with 11 nucleotides matching TRBD2. V lost 6 bases to trimming and J lost 0 bases; unmatched junction nucleotides: 9. CDR3 length equals 17 residues. Germline loops: CDR1 MNHEY, CDR2 SMNVEV (reference sequence). The CDR3 spells CASSSTLAGGYQETQYF. CDR3 nucleotide sequence: TGTGCCAGCAGCTCCACCCTAGCGGGGGGATACCAAGAGACCCAGTACTTC.

This sequence joins TRBV30 and TRBJ1-3, with D hard to call. The germline V gene encodes CDR1 GTSNPN and CDR2 SVGIG (reference sequence). The CDR3 length is 12 residues. The ends were cut back, 1 base at V and 3 bases at J, with 4 bases in the middle. For the CDR3, the DNA is TGTGCCTGGAGTGGTGATGGAAACACCATATATTTT. Protein: CAWSGDGNTIYF.

This chain joins TRBV6-6 and TRBJ2-3; no clear D. V was cut by 0 bases and J by 1 base, with 8 bases left in between. Germline V lookup: CDR1 MNHNY, CDR2 SVGAGI (reference sequence). The CDR3 has 15 amino acids. The CDR3 bases are TGTGCCAGCAGTTACTCCCGGCTCGGCACAGATACGCAGTATTTT. It translates to CASSYSRLGTDTQYF.

This clone was observed a few times. V is TRBV30 and J is TRBJ2-1; the match to TRBD2 covers 9 bases. The CDR3 loop spans 12 amino acids. Germline V gene data show CDR1 as GTSNPN and CDR2 as SVGIG (reference sequence). The ends lost 4 bases at V and 9 bases at J; junction bases unmatched: 4. The CDR3 region is CAWNPAGGEQFF. The CDR3 region has the DNA TGTGCCTGGAACCCAGCGGGGGGTGAGCAGTTCTTC.

This clone was observed a single time. V is TRBV29-1 and J is TRBJ1-1; no reliable D call. The V and J ends lost 4 bases and 1 base respectively, with 4 bases between them. This CDR3 has 11 residues. Germline V gene data show CDR1 as SQVTM and CDR2 as ANQGSEA. The DNA of the CDR3 is TGCAGCGTTGCACAGAACACTGAAGCTTTCTTT. Its translation is CSVAQNTEAFF.

This clone was detected a few times. The rearrangement joins TRBV5-1 to TRBJ1-6; the D gene is possibly TRBD1 (6 bases). Germline-derived CDR1 and CDR2 are SGHRS and YFSETQ. The V gene lost 0 bases and the J gene lost 9 bases, with 10 bases spanning the gap. The CDR3 length is 14 residues. The CDR3 bases are TGCGCCAGCAGCTTGGAGGGGGGCGGTTCACCCCTCCACTTT. Translated: CASSLEGGGSPLHF.

The CDR3 protein is CASSEGGGWGLAIGRANVLTF. For the CDR3, the DNA is TGTGCCAGCAGTGAAGGGGGCGGCTGGGGACTAGCCATCGGAAGGGCCAACGTCCTGACTTTC. The V gene is TRBV6-1, the J gene TRBJ2-6; 9 bases are a match to TRBD2. This CDR3 contains 21 residues. The trim removed 1 base at V and 5 bases at J, leaving 18 bases unmatched. The germline V gene encodes CDR1 MNHNS and CDR2 SASEGT.

CDR3 sequence: CASSRPGLAGTGEQYF. CDR3 DNA sequence: TGTGCCAGCAGCCGGCCGGGACTAGCGGGGACCGGGGAGCAGTACTTC. This sequence joins TRBV7-9 and TRBJ2-7, with 13 bases lining up with TRBD2. V was pared by 5 bases and J by 7 bases, with 11 bases of the junction left unmatched. The CDR3 covers 16 residues. CDR1 and CDR2 from the germline V gene are SEHNR and FQNEAQ (reference sequence).

The gene calls are TRBV10-1 and TRBJ2-3; unclear D gene. The CDR3 totals 13 residues. Germline-derived CDR1 and CDR2 are WNHNN and SYGVQD (reference sequence). V lost 0 bases to trimming and J lost 11 bases, with 12 bases between them. The CDR3 coding sequence is TGCGCCAGCAGTGAGTCAGGAAGGCTTGGGCAGTATTTT. This sequence encodes CASSESGRLGQYF.

Of note for this clone: Other DNA variants within this sample encode the same CDR3. This chain joins TRBV29-1 and TRBJ2-3; a possible D gene is TRBD2 (7 bases). CDR1 and CDR2 from the germline V gene are SQVTM and ANQGSEA. The germline V and J ends were trimmed by 5 bases and 4 bases, with 19 bases remaining between them. This CDR3 comprises 15 residues. CDR3 protein: CSVRGGGRGADTQYF. CDR3 sequence (DNA): TGCAGCGTTCGTGGGGGGGGGCGAGGAGCAGATACGCAGTATTTT.

The chain links TRBV15 to TRBJ1-6; 7 bases align to TRBD1. This CDR3 contains 13 residues. V dropped 6 bases and J dropped 7; count of bases not matched to a gene: 3. Germline CDR1 LNHNV, CDR2 YYDKDF (reference sequence). This chain's CDR3 is CATRGTENSPLHF. CDR3 DNA: TGTGCCACCAGGGGGACAGAAAATTCACCCCTCCACTTT.

There are a few counts of this clone. The J gene is TRBJ2-4, the V gene TRBV19, with a possible D match to TRBD1 (6 bases). Germline V CDR1 and CDR2: LNHDA, SQIVND (reference sequence). Trimming pared 3 bases from V and 0 bases from J, leaving 15 bases between. CDR3 length: 17 residues. CDR3 coding DNA: TGTGCCAGTAGTATTAATAGGGGGATCGTAGCCAAAAACATTCAGTACTTC. This codes for CASSINRGIVAKNIQYF.

V and J are TRBV9 and TRBJ2-7; the D gene is possibly TRBD2 (6 bases). V was clipped by 4 bases and J by 1 base, with 12 bases between them. The CDR3 extends over 14 amino acids. Germline V CDR1 and CDR2: SGDLS, YYNGEE. CDR3 in amino acids: CASSFQAGSYEQYF. CDR3 DNA sequence: TGTGCCAGCAGCTTCCAGGCGGGGTCCTACGAGCAGTACTTC.

This clone was found a few times. J is TRBJ2-2 and V is TRBV29-1; D is unresolved. The CDR3 consists of 12 residues. Looked up from germline, CDR1 is SQVTM and CDR2 is ANQGSEA. V lost 4 bases and J lost 3, with 6 bases in between. CDR3 sequence reads: CSVGFYTGELFF. The CDR3 DNA is TGCAGCGTTGGCTTCTACACCGGGGAGCTGTTTTTT.

The chain carries TRBV2 and TRBJ1-2; D is uncertain. The length of the CDR3 is 17 residues. Trimming removed 7 bases at V and 0 bases at J, with 21 bases between. The germline gives CDR1 SNHLY, CDR2 FYNNEI. CDR3 loop: CASIRTIQELPNYGYTF. CDR3 nucleotide sequence: TGTGCCAGCATTAGGACCATTCAGGAGTTACCTAACTATGGCTACACCTTC.

CDR3 region: CASSSGTGINQPQHF. The CDR3 nucleotides read TGCGCCAGCAGCTCCGGGACAGGGATCAATCAGCCCCAGCATTTT. V and J are TRBV5-1 and TRBJ1-5; 9 bases map to TRBD1. The CDR3 is made up of 15 amino acids. The germline V gene encodes CDR1 SGHRS and CDR2 YFSETQ. V lost 3 bases and J lost 3; bases outside the gene matches: 4. Full variable domain (remainder filled in from reference TRBV5-1 and TRBJ1-5): KAGVTQTPRYLIKTRGQQVTLSCSPISGHRSVSWYQQTPGQGLQFLFEYFSETQRNKGNFPGRFSGRQFSNSRSEMNVSTLELGDSALYLCASSSGTGINQPQHFGDGTRLSIL.

The chain recombines TRBV6-5 with TRBJ1-1; a possible D gene is TRBD1 (5 bases). Germline V gives CDR1 MNHEY, CDR2 SVGAGI. The CDR3 is made up of 12 amino acids. V gave up 4 bases and J gave up 3 bases, with 6 bases separating them. In DNA form, the CDR3 reads TGTGCCAGCAGTTCCAGGGACACTGAAGCTTTCTTT. Its protein product is CASSSRDTEAFF.

This clone has a count of ten or more. V gene TRBV19 combines with J gene TRBJ1-2, with D maybe TRBD1 (5 bases). The CDR3 has 13 amino acids. V was cut by 7 bases and J by 5 bases, with 14 bases left in between. Looked up from germline, CDR1 is LNHDA and CDR2 is SQIVND (reference sequence). DNA of the CDR3: TGTGCCAGTAAAAGCGACAGCCCTTATGGCTACACCTTC. Its translation is CASKSDSPYGYTF.

This chain connects TRBV13 to TRBJ2-3; no definite D call. CDR3 length equals 13 residues. The germline V gene encodes CDR1 PRHDT and CDR2 FYEKMQ (reference sequence). Trimming removed 6 bases from V and 1 base from J, with 8 bases in between. This CDR3 reads CASSEIGTDTQYF. Here the CDR3 DNA reads TGTGCCAGCAGTGAGATAGGCACAGATACGCAGTATTTT.

On this clone: The sample carries other DNA sequences with the same CDR3. This chain joins TRBV30 and TRBJ1-2; D not certain. This CDR3 has 11 amino acids. Trimming stripped 1 base from V and 4 bases from J, with 4 bases between. Germline-derived CDR1 and CDR2 are GTSNPN and SVGIG (reference sequence). CDR3 sequence: CAWSASYGYTF. The CDR3 DNA reads TGTGCCTGGAGTGCTTCCTATGGCTACACCTTC.